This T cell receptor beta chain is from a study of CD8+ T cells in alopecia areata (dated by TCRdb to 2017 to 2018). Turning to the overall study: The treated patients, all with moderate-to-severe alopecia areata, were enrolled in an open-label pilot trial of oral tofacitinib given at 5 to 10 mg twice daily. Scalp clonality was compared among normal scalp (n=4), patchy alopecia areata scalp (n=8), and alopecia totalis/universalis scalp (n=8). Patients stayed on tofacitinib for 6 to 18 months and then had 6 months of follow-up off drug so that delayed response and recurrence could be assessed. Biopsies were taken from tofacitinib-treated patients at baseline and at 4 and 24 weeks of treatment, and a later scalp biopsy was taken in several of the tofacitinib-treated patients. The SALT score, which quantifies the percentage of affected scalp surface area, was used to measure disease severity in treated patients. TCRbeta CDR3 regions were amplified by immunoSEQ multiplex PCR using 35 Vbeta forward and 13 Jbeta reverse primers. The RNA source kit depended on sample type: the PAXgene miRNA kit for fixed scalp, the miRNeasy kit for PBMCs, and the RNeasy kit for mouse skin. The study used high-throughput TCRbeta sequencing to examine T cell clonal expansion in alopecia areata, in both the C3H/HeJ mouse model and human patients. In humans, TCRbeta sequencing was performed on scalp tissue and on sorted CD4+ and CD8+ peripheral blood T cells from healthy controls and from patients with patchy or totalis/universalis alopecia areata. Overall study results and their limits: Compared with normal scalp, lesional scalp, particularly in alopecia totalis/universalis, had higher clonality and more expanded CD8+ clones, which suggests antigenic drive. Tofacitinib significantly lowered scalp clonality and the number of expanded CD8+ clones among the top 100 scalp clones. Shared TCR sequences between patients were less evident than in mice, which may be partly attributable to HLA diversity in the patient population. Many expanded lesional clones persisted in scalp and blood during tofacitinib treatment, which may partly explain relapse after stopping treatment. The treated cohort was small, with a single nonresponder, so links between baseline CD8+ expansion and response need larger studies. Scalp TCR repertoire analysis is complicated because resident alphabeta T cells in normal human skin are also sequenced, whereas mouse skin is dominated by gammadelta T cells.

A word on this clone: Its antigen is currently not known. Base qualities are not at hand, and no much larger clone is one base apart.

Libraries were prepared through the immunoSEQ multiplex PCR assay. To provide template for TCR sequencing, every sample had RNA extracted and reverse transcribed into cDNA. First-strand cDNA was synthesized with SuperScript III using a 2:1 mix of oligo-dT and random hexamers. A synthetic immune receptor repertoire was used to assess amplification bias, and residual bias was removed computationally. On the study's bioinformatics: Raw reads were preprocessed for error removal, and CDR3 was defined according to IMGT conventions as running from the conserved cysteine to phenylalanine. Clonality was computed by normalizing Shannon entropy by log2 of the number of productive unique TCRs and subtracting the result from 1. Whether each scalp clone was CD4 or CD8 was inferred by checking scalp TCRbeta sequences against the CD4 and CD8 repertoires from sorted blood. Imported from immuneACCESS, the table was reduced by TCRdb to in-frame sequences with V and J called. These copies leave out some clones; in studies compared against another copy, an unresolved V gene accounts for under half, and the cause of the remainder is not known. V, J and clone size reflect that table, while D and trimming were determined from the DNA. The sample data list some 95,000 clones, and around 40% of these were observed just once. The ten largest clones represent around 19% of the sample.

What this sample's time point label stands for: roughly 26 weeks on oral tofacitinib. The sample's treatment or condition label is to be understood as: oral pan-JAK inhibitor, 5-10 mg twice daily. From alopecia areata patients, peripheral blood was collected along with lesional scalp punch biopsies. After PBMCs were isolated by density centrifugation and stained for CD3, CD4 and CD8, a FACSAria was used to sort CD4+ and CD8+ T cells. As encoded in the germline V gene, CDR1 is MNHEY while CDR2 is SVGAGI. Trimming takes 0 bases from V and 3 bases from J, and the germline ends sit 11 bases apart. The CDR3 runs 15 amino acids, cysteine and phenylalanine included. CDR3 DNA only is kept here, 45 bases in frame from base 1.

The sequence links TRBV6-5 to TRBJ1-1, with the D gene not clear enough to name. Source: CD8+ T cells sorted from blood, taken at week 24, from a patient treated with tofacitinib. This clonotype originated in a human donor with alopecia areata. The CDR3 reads CASSYSEGPHTEAFF. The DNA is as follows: TGTGCCAGCAGTTACTCAGAGGGTCCACACACTGAAGCTTTCTTT.